These 10 T cell receptor beta chains share one sample of origin, sequenced in a study of T cells in Graves' hyperthyroidism and ophthalmopathy. RNA transcripts served as the template for amplifying TCR beta CDR3 regions. First-round RT-PCR with HTBI primers amplified the TCR CDR3 region. TCRdb recomputed calls from the multiplex PCR reads with MiXCR, one row per CDR3 protein. The sample holds over 450,000 distinct CDR3 sequences, approximately 15% seen once. The source material was blood. The origin of the receptors is a woman aged 18-29 years with Graves' hyperthyroidism.

This clonotype was recorded many times. The rearrangement joins TRBV6-1 to TRBJ1-1; D is possibly TRBD1 (5 bases). In germline, CDR1 is MNHNS, CDR2 SASEGT. The CDR3 sequence is 15 residues long. The V gene lost 0 bases and the J gene lost 5 bases, with 13 bases spanning the gap. The CDR3: CASSEAGGSWTEAFF. The CDR3 nucleotides read TGTGCCAGCAGTGAAGCGGGGGGAAGTTGGACTGAAGCTTTCTTT.

The chain uses TRBV11-2 and TRBJ1-6, with 7 positions matching TRBD1. V was pared by 4 bases and J by 7 bases, with 13 bases of the junction left unmatched. Germline CDR1 SGHAT, CDR2 FQNNGV. The CDR3 is 17 residues long. The CDR3 DNA reads as TGTGCCAGCAGCTCTCTAAAGGGGGCAGGCCGCAATTCACCCCTCCACTTT. Translated: CASSSLKGAGRNSPLHF.

The chain carries TRBV4-1 and TRBJ2-4; 12 positions agree with TRBD2. The CDR3 is made up of 21 amino acids. Germline V gives CDR1 MGHRA, CDR2 YSYEKL. J gave up 1 base and V 1 base, and 14 bases lay outside the gene matches. In nucleotides, the CDR3 is TGCGCCAGCAGCCAAGGACTAGCGGGAGAGTACTTCCGTAACGCCAAAAACATTCAGTACTTC. Encoded protein: CASSQGLAGEYFRNAKNIQYF.

V gene TRBV11-2 combines with J gene TRBJ2-1; 13 bases are shared with TRBD2. Germline trimming cut 5 bases from V and 6 bases from J; bases unmatched to any gene: 7. This CDR3 comprises 16 residues. Germline V gene lookup returns CDR1 SGHAT and CDR2 FQNNGV. CDR3 amino acids: CASSLFGLAGANEQFF. In DNA, the CDR3 is TGTGCCAGCAGCCTCTTCGGACTAGCGGGAGCCAATGAGCAGTTCTTC.

In this sample, this clonotype turned up many times. The chain combines TRBV7-3 with TRBJ1-2; D uncertain. Trimming stripped 3 bases from V and 6 bases from J, with 11 bases between. Per the germline V gene, CDR1 is SGHTA and CDR2 is FQGTGA. CDR3 size: 13 residues. The CDR3 reads CASSFDDLHGYTF. The CDR3 coding sequence is TGTGCCAGCAGCTTTGACGACCTCCATGGCTACACCTTC. Combining the CDR3 with reference TRBV7-3 and TRBJ1-2 gives the whole variable domain GAGVSQTPSNKVTEKGKYVELRCDPISGHTALYWYRQSLGQGPEFLIYFQGTGAADDSGLPNDRFFAVRPEGSVSTLKIQRTERGDSAVYLCASSFDDLHGYTFGSGTRLTVV.

This clonotype appeared many times. This chain links TRBV10-3 with TRBJ1-2, with 7 bases matching TRBD1. The CDR3 is 13 amino acids. Germline V gene sequence: CDR1 ENHRY, CDR2 SYGVKD. Trimming removed 5 bases from V and 3 bases from J; junction bases left unmatched: 3. The CDR3, as DNA: TGTGCCATCAGTTCAGGGGGACACTATGGCTACACCTTC. It codes for CAISSGGHYGYTF.

This clonotype came up many times. The rearrangement uses TRBV24-1 and TRBJ2-7; no definite D call. Germline V gives CDR1 KGHDR, CDR2 SFDVKD. This CDR3 region has 12 residues. V was cut by 6 bases and J by 6 bases, with 11 bases left in between. CDR3 region: CATSSTDGEQYF. The CDR3 bases are TGTGCCACCAGTAGCACGGATGGCGAGCAGTACTTC.

The chain employs TRBV19 and TRBJ2-7; D call uncertain. V lost 4 bases, J lost 4 bases, and 14 bases lay in between. CDR1 LNHDA and CDR2 SQIVND come from the germline V gene (reference sequence). The CDR3 length is 14 residues. The CDR3 here is CASSTPLRPYEQYF. For the CDR3, the DNA is TGTGCCAGTAGTACTCCCCTCCGACCTTACGAGCAGTACTTC. The full variable domain, rest sourced from reference TRBV19 and TRBJ2-7, is DGGITQSPKYLFRKEGQNVTLSCEQNLNHDAMYWYRQDPGQGLRLIYYSQIVNDFQKGDIAEGYSVSREKKESFPLTVTSAQKNPTAFYLCASSTPLRPYEQYFGPGTRLTVT.

The chain uses TRBV24-1 and TRBJ2-1; 11 bases are shared with TRBD2. Germline CDR1 is KGHDR and CDR2 is SFDVKD. V was clipped by 7 bases and J by 6 bases; unmatched bases: 7. This CDR3 spans 15 amino acids. CDR3 loop: CATSPSGGKVNEQFF. CDR3 sequence (DNA): TGTGCCACCAGCCCTAGCGGGGGGAAGGTCAATGAGCAGTTCTTC.

The chain employs TRBV20-1 and TRBJ2-1; unclear D gene. V dropped 4 bases and J dropped 5 bases, with 6 bases sitting between them. This CDR3 spans 11 amino acids. Germline V lookup: CDR1 DFQATT, CDR2 SNEGSKA (reference sequence). This CDR3 is CSATGHNEQFF. The CDR3 DNA reads as TGCAGTGCTACAGGACACAATGAGCAGTTCTTC.